The clone carrying this T cell receptor (beta chain) occurred many times. The target antigen is unknown. Compared with germline, one end of the junction differs, possibly owing to a read error. The V gene's germline CDR1 is SGHRS and CDR2 YFSETQ. The CDR3 loop spans 15 amino acids. This specimen comes from a study of T cells in Graves' hyperthyroidism and ophthalmopathy. Study-wide points: Appearing also in blood were most of the thyroid clonotypes expanded above 0.001.

Patients showing uncontrolled infection, other autoimmune disease, pregnancy or lactation were ineligible. RNA transcripts were the template for amplifying TCR beta CDR3 regions. First-round RT-PCR targeting the TCR CDR3 was performed with the HTBI primer set. TCRdb re-derived calls from the multiplex PCR reads in MiXCR, one entry per CDR3 protein. The sample yields 660,000 or so distinct CDR3 sequences, less than 45% seen once. The source is an adult man with Graves' disease, either hyperthyroidism or ophthalmopathy (not recorded which). The J gene is TRBJ1-1, the V gene TRBV5-1; D call uncertain. The specimen was peripheral blood or thyroid tissue (not recorded which). The CDR3 spells CASSLASGLNTEAFF. CDR3 sequence (DNA): TGTGCCAGCAGCTTAGCGTCAGGACTAAACACTGAAGCTTTCTTT. Drawing the rest from reference TRBV5-1 and TRBJ1-1, the complete variable domain is KAGVTQTPRYLIKTRGQQVTLSCSPISGHRSVSWYQQTPGQGLQFLFEYFSETQRNKGNFPGRFSGRQFSNSRSEMNVSTLELGDSALYLCASSLASGLNTEAFFGQGTRLTVV.